This T cell receptor (beta chain) emerged from a study of control samples from healthy donors and cancer patients. Method: immunoSEQ multiplex PCR; TCRdb's copy keeps in-frame clones and lacks some. Of some 98,000 clones listed, around 84% were seen once; the top ten hold around 40%. The CDR3 loop spans 14 amino acids. From germline, CDR1 is ENHRY and CDR2 SYGVKD. Trimming removed 2 bases from V and 0 bases from J, with 8 bases in between. The V and J genes are TRBV10-3 and TRBJ2-7, with D uncertain. This TCR was recovered from a man between 65 and 79 years old with lung cancer. Sequencing input: PBMCs. Written as DNA, the CDR3 is TGTGCCATCAGTGAGGCAGGAGACTCCTACGAGCAGTACTTC. Protein product: CAISEAGDSYEQYF.